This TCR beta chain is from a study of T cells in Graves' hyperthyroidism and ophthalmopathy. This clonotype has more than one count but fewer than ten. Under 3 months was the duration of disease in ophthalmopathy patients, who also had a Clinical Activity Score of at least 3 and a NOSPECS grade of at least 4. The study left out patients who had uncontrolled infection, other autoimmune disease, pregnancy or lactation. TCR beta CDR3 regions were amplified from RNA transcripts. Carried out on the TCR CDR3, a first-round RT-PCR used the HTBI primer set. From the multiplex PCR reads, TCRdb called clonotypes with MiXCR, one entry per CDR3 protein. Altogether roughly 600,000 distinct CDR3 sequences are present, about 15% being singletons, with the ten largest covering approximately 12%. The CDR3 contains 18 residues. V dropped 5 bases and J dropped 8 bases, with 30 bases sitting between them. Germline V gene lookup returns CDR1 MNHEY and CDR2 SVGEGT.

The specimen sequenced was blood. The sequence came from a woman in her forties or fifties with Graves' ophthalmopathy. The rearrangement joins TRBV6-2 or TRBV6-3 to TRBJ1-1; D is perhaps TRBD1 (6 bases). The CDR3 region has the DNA TGTGCCAGCAGTACCGGGCTGGGGGCGCGGAGTTCAGGGCCCGAAGCTTTCTTT. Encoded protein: CASSTGLGARSSGPEAFF.